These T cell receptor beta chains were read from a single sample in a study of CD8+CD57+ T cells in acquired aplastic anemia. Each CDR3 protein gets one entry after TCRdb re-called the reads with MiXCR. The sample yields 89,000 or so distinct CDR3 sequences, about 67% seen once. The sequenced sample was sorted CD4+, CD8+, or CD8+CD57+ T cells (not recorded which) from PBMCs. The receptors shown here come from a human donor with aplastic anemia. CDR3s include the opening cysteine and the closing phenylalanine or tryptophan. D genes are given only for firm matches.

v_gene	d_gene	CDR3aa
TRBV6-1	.	CASLSLWTDGYTF
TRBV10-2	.	CASSEDSYQPQHF
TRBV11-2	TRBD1	CASSSLGTDYGYTF
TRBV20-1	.	CSAWDRSTDTQYF
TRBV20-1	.	CSEEGGLGGYTF
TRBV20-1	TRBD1	CSARGQGADIQYF
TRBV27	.	CASSHSHLPYEQYF
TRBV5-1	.	CASSRHEPRTEAFF
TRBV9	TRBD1	CASSASGTGGTEAFF
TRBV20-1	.	CSARATGTYEQYF
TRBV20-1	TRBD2	CSARRTSGYNEQFF
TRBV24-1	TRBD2	CATSGLAASTDTQYF
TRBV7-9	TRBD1	CASSDEQGLIYGYTF
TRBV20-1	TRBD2	CSASTTSGGPEQFF